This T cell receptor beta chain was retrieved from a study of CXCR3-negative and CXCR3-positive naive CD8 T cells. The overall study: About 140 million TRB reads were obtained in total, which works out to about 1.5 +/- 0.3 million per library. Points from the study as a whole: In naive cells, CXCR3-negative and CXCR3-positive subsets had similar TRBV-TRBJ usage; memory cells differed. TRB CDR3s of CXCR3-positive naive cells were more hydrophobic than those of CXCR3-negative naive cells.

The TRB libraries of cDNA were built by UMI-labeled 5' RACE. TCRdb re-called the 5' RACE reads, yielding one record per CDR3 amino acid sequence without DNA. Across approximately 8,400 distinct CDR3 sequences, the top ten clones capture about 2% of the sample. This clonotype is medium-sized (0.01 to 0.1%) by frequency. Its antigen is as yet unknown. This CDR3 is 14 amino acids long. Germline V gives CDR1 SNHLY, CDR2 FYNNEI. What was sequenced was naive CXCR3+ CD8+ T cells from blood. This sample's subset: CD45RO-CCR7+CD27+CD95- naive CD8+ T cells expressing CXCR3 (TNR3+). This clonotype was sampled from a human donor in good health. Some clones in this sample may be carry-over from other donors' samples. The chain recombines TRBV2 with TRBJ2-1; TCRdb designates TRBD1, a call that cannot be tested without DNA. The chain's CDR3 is CASSEVGREHEQFF. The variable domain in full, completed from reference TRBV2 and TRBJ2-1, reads EPEVTQTPSHQVTQMGQEVILRCVPISNHLYFYWYRQILGQKVEFLVSFYNNEISEKSEIFDDQFSVERPDGSNFTLKIRSTKLEDSAMYFCASSEVGREHEQFFGPGTRLTVL.